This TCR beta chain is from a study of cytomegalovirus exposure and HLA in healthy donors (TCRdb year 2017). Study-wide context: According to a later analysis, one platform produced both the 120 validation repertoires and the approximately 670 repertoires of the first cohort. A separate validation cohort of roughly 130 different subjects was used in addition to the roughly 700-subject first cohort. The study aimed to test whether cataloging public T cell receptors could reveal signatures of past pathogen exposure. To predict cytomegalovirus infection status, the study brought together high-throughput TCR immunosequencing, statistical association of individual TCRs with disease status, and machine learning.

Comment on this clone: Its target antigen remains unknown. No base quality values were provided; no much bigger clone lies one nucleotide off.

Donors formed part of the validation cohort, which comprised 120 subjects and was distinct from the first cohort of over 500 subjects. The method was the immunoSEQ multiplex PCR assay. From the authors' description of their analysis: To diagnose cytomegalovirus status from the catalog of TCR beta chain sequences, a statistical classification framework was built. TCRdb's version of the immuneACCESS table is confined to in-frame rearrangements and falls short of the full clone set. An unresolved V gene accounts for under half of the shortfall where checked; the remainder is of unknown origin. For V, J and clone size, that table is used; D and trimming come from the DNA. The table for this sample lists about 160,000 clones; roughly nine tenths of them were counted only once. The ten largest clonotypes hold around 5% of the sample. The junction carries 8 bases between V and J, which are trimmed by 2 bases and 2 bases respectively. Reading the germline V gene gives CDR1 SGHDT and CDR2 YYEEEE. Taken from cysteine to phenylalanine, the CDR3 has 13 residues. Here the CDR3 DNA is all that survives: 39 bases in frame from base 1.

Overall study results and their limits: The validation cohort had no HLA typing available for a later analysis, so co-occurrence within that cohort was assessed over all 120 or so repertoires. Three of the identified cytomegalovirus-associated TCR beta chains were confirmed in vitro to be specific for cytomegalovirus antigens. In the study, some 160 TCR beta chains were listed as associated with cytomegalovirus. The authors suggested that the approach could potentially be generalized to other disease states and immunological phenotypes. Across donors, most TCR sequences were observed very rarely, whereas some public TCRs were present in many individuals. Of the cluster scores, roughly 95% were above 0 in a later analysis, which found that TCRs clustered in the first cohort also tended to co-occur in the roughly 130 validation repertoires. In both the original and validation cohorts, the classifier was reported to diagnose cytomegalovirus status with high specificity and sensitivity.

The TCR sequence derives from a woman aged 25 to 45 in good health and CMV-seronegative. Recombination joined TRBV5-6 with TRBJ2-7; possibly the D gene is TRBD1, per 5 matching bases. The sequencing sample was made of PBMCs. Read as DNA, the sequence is TGTGCCAGCAGCTTACCAGGGCCCTACGAGCAGTACTTC. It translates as CASSLPGPYEQYF.